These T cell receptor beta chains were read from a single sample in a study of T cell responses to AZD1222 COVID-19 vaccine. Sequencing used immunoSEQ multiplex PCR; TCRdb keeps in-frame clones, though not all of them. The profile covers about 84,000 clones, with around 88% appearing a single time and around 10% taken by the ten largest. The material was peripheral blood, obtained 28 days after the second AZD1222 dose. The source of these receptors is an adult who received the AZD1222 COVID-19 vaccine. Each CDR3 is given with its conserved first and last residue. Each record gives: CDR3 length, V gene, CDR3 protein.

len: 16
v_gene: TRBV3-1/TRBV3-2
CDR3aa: CASSQAGRGRAGELFF

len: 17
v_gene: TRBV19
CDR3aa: CASSERLAGANTDTQYF

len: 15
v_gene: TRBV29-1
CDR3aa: CSVRSPSGGADTQYF

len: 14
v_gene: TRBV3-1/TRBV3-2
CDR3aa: CASSQEGGPYGYTF

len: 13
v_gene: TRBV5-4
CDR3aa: CASSLASIYGYTF

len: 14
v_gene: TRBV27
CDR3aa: CASRLIVNQETQYF

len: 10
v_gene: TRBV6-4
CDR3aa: CAGGAYGYTF

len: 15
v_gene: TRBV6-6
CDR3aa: CASSYPSGAQETQYF

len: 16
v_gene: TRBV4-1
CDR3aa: CASSWSGTGGDYGYTF

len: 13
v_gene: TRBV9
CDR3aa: CASSVSPPGELFF

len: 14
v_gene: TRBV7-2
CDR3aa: CASSLQGSSYEQYF

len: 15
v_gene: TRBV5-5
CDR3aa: CASSLRALSGNTIYF

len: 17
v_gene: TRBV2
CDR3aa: CASSEGSLIQGNYGYTF

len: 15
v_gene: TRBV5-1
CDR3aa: CASSLVGGAYNEQFF

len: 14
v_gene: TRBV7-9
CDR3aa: CASSASGGTDTQYF

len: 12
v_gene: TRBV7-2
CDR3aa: CASSHYSYEQYF

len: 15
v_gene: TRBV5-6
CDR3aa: CASSLGDRRRYGYTF

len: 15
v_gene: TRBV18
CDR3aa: CASSPGQGELGTQYF

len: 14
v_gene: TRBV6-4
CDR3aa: CASSEGFTNQPQHF

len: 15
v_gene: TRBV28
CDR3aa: CASGGQGVNNYGYTF

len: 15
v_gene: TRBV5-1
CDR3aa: CASSFRQGGLGEQYF

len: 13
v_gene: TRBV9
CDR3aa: CASSATGIYEQYF

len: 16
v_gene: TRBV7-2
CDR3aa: CASSLAAAFANYGYTF

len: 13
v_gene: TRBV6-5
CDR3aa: CASSWDTNYGYTF

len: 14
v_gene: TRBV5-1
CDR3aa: CASSLEGAGRGYTF

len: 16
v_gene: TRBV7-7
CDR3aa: CASSSLFGGGQDTQYF

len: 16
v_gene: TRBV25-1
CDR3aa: CASSDPKGAGDEKLFF

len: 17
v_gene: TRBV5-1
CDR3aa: CASSLFRGPSGANVLTF

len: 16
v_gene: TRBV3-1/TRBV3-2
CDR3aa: CASSQEGQGYNSPLHF

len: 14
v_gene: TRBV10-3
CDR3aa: CAIQGGAREQPQHF

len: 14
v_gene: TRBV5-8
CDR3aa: CASSLNRLTYEQYF

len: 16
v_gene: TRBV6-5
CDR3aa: CASSYSGLGPGFGYTF

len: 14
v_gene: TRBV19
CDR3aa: CASSTSDGAYEQYF

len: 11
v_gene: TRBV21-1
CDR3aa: CASSPRTEAFF

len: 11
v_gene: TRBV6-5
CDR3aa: CASSFGPDAFF

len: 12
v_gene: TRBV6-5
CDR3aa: CASSFEGEKLFF

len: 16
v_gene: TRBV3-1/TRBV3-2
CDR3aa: CASREVCGGRTDTQYF

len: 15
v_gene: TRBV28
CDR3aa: CASSQPGLHNEKLFF

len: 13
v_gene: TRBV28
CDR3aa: CASSLPVGQPQHF